This T cell receptor (beta chain) derives from a study of identical twins. Per the germline V gene, CDR1 is SGHRS and CDR2 is YFSETQ. Trimming left V 4 bases short and J 6 bases short, with 13 bases between. CDR3 length equals 13 residues. It was template switching that added a universal primer site, and there were unique molecular identifiers on the cDNA. TCRdb recomputed calls from the 5' RACE reads with MiXCR, one row per CDR3 protein. The sample comprises approximately 600,000 distinct CDR3 sequences, roughly 9.5% of which are singletons, and more than 2.5% rests with the top ten. This clonotype was seen many times. The data also belong to a second study, concerning yellow fever vaccine responses in identical twins.

This sequence originates from a woman under 30 in good health. This sequence joins TRBV5-1 and TRBJ1-1; D ambiguous. The sample consisted of PBMCs. The CDR3, as DNA: TGCGCCAGCAGCCTTTCCGTATCTTCTGAAGCTTTCTTT. Its protein product is CASSLSVSSEAFF.